These 2 T cell receptor beta chains were sequenced from one sample in a study of cytomegalovirus exposure and HLA in healthy donors. Researchers ran the PCR with 60 Vbeta and 13 Jbeta primers. Produced via immunoSEQ multiplex PCR; TCRdb's table is partial and in-frame only. The sample has about 160,000 clones, about 80% seen once. The specimen was PBMCs. Every receptor here comes from a female donor in good health and CMV-seronegative.

The V call is TRBV21-1, the J call TRBJ2-3; no DNA check was done on the table's D call, TRBD2. TRBV21-1 constitutes a pseudogene. The CDR3 sequence is 18 residues long. The CDR3 sequence is CASSKGGQSGGTTDTQYF. CDR3 DNA sequence: TGTGCCAGCAGCAAAGGAGGGCAGAGCGGGGGTACTACAGATACGCAGTATTTT.

The chain is built from TRBV6-5 and TRBJ1-1; 10 nucleotides line up with TRBD1. The CDR3 totals 13 residues. The germline CDR1 and CDR2 sequences are MNHEY and SVGAGI. V was pared by 7 bases and J by 5 bases, with 4 bases of the junction left unmatched. The CDR3 bases are TGTGCCAGCAAAGACAGGGGGCGGACTGAAGCTTTCTTT. Translated: CASKDRGRTEAFF.